This record concerns one TCR beta chain sequence. Its specificity is unknown. The sample belongs to a study of shared clonotypes between healthy human individuals. Each cell subset's genomic DNA was divided evenly among several immunoSEQ plates. Using roughly 180 ng DNA, some 30,000 T cell genomes, the sorted-subset replicate PCRs were run. The method was immunoSEQ multiplex PCR; TCRdb's version includes in-frame clones alone and lacks a portion of them. The table includes a few hundred thousand clones, 95% to 96% detected once. Study-level findings and limits: Clonotypes not shared had lower generation probabilities than those common to all four donors.

The naive CD8 subset, CD45RO-negative cells positively selected for CCR7, excluded terminally differentiated effector memory CD45RA+ cells. The CDR3 loop spans 12 amino acids. V was clipped by 6 bases and J by 3 bases, with 9 bases between them. Germline CDR1 and CDR2: MDHEN and SYDVKM. Material for sequencing was naive CD8+ T cells sorted from blood. The sequence came from a woman in her 30s in good health. This chain uses TRBV28 with TRBJ2-7; no firm D call. CDR3 residues: CASRPGNYEQYF. In DNA, the CDR3 is TGTGCCAGCAGACCGGGCAACTACGAGCAGTACTTC.